This is a list of T cell receptor beta chains from one sample in a study of blood T cell repertoires in COVID-19. Repertoires were generated with immunoSEQ multiplex PCR, while TCRdb's copy carries only in-frame clones and drops some. In the table there are roughly 200,000 clones, about 80% of which are singletons. The sequenced sample was peripheral blood. Every receptor here comes from a woman in her sixties with COVID-19, enrolled during active disease. Both conserved end residues are part of each CDR3. D genes are given only for firm matches. Clone size is not always given. Where it is, it says once, few, many or a class for expanded clones.

>TRBJ2-7|TRBD1|TRBV3-1/TRBV3-2|.
CASSQDAISPATGTEYEQYF
TGTGCCAGCAGCCAAGATGCCATCTCTCCCGCGACCGGGACAGAATACGAGCAGTACTTC
>TRBJ2-1|TRBD1|TRBV6-5|few
CASSKDRGYNEQFF
TGTGCCAGCAGTAAGGACAGGGGCTACAATGAGCAGTTCTTC
>TRBJ2-1|TRBD2|TRBV5-1|.
CASSFLASGAQQQFF
TGCGCCAGCAGCTTTCTTGCTAGCGGGGCCCAGCAGCAGTTCTTC
>TRBJ2-5|TRBD2|TRBV7-9|.
CASSLWVTSGGPETQYF
TGTGCCAGCAGCTTATGGGTGACTAGCGGGGGCCCAGAGACCCAGTACTTC
>TRBJ1-1|.|TRBV27|.
CASSFGGGVNTEAFF
TGTGCCAGCAGTTTTGGCGGGGGCGTGAACACTGAAGCTTTCTTT
>TRBJ1-1|.|TRBV28|.
CASTGGGWNTEAFF
TGTGCCAGCACTGGGGGGGGCTGGAACACTGAAGCTTTCTTT
>TRBJ2-7|.|TRBV18|.
CASSPVIRVRHEQYF
TGTGCCAGCTCCCCAGTGATCAGGGTGCGGCACGAGCAGTACTTC
>TRBJ1-3|.|TRBV10-3|many
CAIRYRGLTGNTIYF
TGTGCCATCAGGTATAGGGGATTAACAGGAAACACCATATATTTT
>TRBJ2-4|TRBD1|TRBV9|.
CASSVATGWAKNIQYF
TGTGCCAGCAGCGTAGCGACAGGGTGGGCCAAAAACATTCAGTACTTC
>TRBJ2-1|TRBD2|TRBV20-1|.
CSASPLAAASYNEQFF
TGCAGTGCTAGTCCCCTAGCGGCAGCTTCCTACAATGAGCAGTTCTTC
>TRBJ2-7|.|TRBV5-6|.
CASSLVYRAYEQYF
TGTGCCAGCAGCTTGGTCTACAGGGCCTACGAGCAGTACTTC
>TRBJ2-4|.|TRBV27|.
CASSLDLRQKNIQYF
TGTGCCAGCAGTTTGGACCTTAGACAGAAAAACATTCAGTACTTC
>TRBJ2-2|TRBD2|TRBV19|.
CASSIPGGRGTGELFF
TGTGCCAGTAGTATACCGGGAGGGCGTGGCACCGGGGAGCTGTTTTTT
>TRBJ1-2|.|TRBV6-6|once
CASSYSHSSNYGYTF
TGTGCCAGCAGTTACTCCCACAGCTCTAACTATGGCTACACCTTC
>TRBJ1-5|.|TRBV5-8|.
CASSPTLRGGYGSNQPQHF
TGTGCCAGCAGCCCAACCCTGCGGGGAGGGTATGGGAGTAATCAGCCCCAGCATTTT
>TRBJ2-3|TRBD1|TRBV2|.
CASRGGDRDPQF
TGTGCCAGCAGGGGTGGGGACAGGGATCCGCAATTT
>TRBJ1-5|.|TRBV19|.
CASSLQGRNQPQHF
TGTGCCAGTAGTTTGCAGGGAAGAAATCAGCCCCAGCATTTT
>TRBJ1-4|.|TRBV5-5|.
CASSLTGLTNEKLFF
TGTGCCAGCAGCTTGACGGGACTTACTAATGAAAAACTGTTTTTT
>TRBJ2-3|TRBD2|TRBV19|.
CASSMSLAFTDTQYF
TGTGCCAGTAGTATGTCACTAGCGTTCACAGATACGCAGTATTTT
>TRBJ2-1|TRBD1|TRBV10-3|few
CAISESTSGTGIYNEQFF
TGTGCCATCAGTGAGTCGACGTCCGGGACAGGGATATACAATGAGCAGTTCTTC
>TRBJ2-3|.|TRBV29-1|.
CSVKKLKESHTDTQYF
TGCAGCGTTAAAAAACTAAAGGAGAGTCACACAGATACGCAGTATTTT
>TRBJ2-1|.|TRBV24-1|few
CATSDLRDEQFF
TGTGCCACCAGTGATCTCCGGGATGAGCAGTTCTTC
>TRBJ2-1|.|TRBV29-1|.
CSVVLFSYNEQFF
TGCAGCGTTGTCTTGTTCTCCTACAATGAGCAGTTCTTC
>TRBJ2-5|.|TRBV30|few
CAWSGRQQETQYF
TGTGCCTGGAGTGGGCGACAACAAGAGACCCAGTACTTC
>TRBJ1-1|TRBD1|TRBV15|.
CATSRDATGAGEAFF
TGTGCCACCAGCAGAGACGCCACAGGGGCTGGTGAAGCTTTCTTT
>TRBJ1-1|TRBD1|TRBV5-8|.
CASLSWDRWKTEAFF
TGTGCCAGCCTCTCCTGGGACAGGTGGAAAACTGAAGCTTTCTTT
>TRBJ1-3|.|TRBV28|.
CASSLRGRVSAGNTIYF
TGTGCCAGCAGTTTAAGGGGCAGGGTCTCCGCTGGAAACACCATATATTTT
>TRBJ2-1|.|TRBV9|.
CASSVTGGVYNEQFF
TGTGCCAGCAGCGTAACTGGCGGGGTCTACAATGAGCAGTTCTTC
>TRBJ1-4|.|TRBV29-1|many
CSVDGQGEKLFF
TGCAGCGTTGATGGGCAGGGTGAAAAACTGTTTTTT
>TRBJ1-6|TRBD1|TRBV18|.
CASSPGTGRSHSPLHF
TGTGCCAGCTCACCCGGGACAGGGAGGTCTCATTCACCCCTCCACTTT
>TRBJ2-1|TRBD2|TRBV9|.
CASSSGLAAYNEQFF
TGTGCCAGCAGCTCCGGACTAGCGGCGTACAATGAGCAGTTCTTC
>TRBJ2-1|TRBD2|TRBV10-3|many
CASHNPPLAGSFNEQFF
TGTGCCAGCCACAACCCCCCACTAGCGGGATCATTCAATGAGCAGTTCTTC
>TRBJ2-2|.|TRBV5-6|.
CASRGAGKSTGELFF
TGTGCCTCCCGGGGGGCAGGGAAGAGCACCGGGGAGCTGTTTTTT
>TRBJ2-3|TRBD2|TRBV3-1/TRBV3-2|once
CASSALGGADTQYF
TGTGCCAGCAGCGCCCTCGGGGGGGCTGATACGCAGTATTTT
>TRBJ2-5|TRBD1|TRBV11-2|.
CASSPWTGRKQETQYF
TGTGCCAGCAGCCCATGGACAGGGAGAAAACAAGAGACCCAGTACTTC
>TRBJ2-1|TRBD2|TRBV6-5|.
CASRETSAYNEQFF
TGTGCCAGCCGAGAGACTAGCGCCTACAATGAGCAGTTCTTC
>TRBJ2-1|TRBD1|TRBV14|.
CASSHLGQGRNEQFF
TGTGCCAGCAGCCACCTCGGACAGGGAAGGAATGAGCAGTTCTTC
>TRBJ1-4|.|TRBV11-2|.
CASSLEGGTMGELFF
TGTGCCAGCAGCTTAGAGGGGGGGACCATGGGTGAACTGTTTTTT
>TRBJ1-2|TRBD1|TRBV5-1|.
CASSVPGQGNGYTF
TGCGCCAGCAGCGTACCGGGACAGGGGAATGGCTACACCTTC